These 20 T cell receptor beta chains came from one sample sequenced in a study of beta chain features in type 1 diabetes. Since all of the isolated RNA was reverse transcribed, expressed TCRB transcripts were what got sequenced. Profiling relied on immunoSEQ multiplex PCR, and the TCRdb table lists in-frame clones only, not all of them. Here the sample spans about 180,000 clones, around an eighth being singletons. Sequences were obtained from central memory CD4+ T cells from blood. The receptors stem from a woman between 18 and 29 years old in good health.

In its sample, this clone was seen a few times. This chain uses TRBV5-1 with TRBJ2-5; weak D call: TRBD2 (5 bases). The CDR3 has 14 amino acids. The germline V and J ends were trimmed by 1 base and 5 bases, with 12 bases remaining between them. From germline, CDR1 is SGHRS and CDR2 YFSETQ. The CDR3 here is CASSLYRGGETQYF. The CDR3 region has the DNA TGCGCCAGCAGCTTGTACAGAGGCGGGGAGACCCAGTACTTC.

The V call is TRBV28, the J call TRBJ2-2; no firm D call. V shed 10 bases and J shed 6 bases, with 24 bases lying between them. CDR1 MDHEN and CDR2 SYDVKM come from the germline V gene. This CDR3 comprises 16 residues. The CDR3 DNA reads as TGTGCCACCTCTCTCCCGGGTCCAAAACTGGCCGGGGAGCTGTTTTTT. This encodes CATSLPGPKLAGELFF.

The genes are TRBV12-5 and TRBJ1-1; tentatively, D is TRBD1 (6 bases). With 2 bases removed from V and 3 bases from J, the gap between germline ends came to 25 bases. The CDR3 has 19 residues. In germline, CDR1 is LGHNT, CDR2 FRNRAP. The DNA of the CDR3 is TGTGCTAGTGGTTTGTTTCGGACAGAGACAATGGTGGGGTACACTGAAGCTTTCTTT. It encodes CASGLFRTETMVGYTEAFF.

This chain uses TRBV28 with TRBJ1-2; perhaps TRBD1 as D (6 bases). Trimming took 7 bases from V and 0 from J, leaving 21 bases between them. Germline values: CDR1 MDHEN, CDR2 SYDVKM. The CDR3 length is 17 residues. The CDR3 DNA is TGTGCCAGCACCCCAGGGGTGGCAGGCTCTTCTAACTATGGCTACACCTTC. It specifies CASTPGVAGSSNYGYTF.

The CDR3 DNA follows: TGCGCCAGCAGCTTGGGCGGTTATCTCTACGAGCAGTACTTC. Protein product: CASSLGGYLYEQYF. This chain uses TRBV5-1 with TRBJ2-7; D call uncertain. Between the trimmed V and J ends, which lost 0 bases and 3 bases, there was a span of 10 bases. The CDR3 is 14 amino acids. The germline gives CDR1 SGHRS, CDR2 YFSETQ.

The V and J genes are TRBV30 and TRBJ2-1; TRBD1 might be the D (5 bases). Trimming cost V 1 base and J 12 bases, with 7 bases left between them. CDR1 is GTSNPN, CDR2 SVGIG, per germline (reference sequence). The CDR3 contains 10 residues. The CDR3 DNA follows: TGTGCCTGGAGTGATCAGGGGCAGTTCTTC. Amino acids: CAWSDQGQFF.

The V call is TRBV11-3, the J call TRBJ2-5; the D is unclear. Germline values: CDR1 SGHNT, CDR2 YENEEA. V was pared by 1 base and J by 7 bases, with 13 bases between. The CDR3 contains 14 residues. CDR3 DNA: TGTGCCAGCAGCTTAGGAGGCGGCTTGGGGACCCAGTACTTC. Translated: CASSLGGGLGTQYF.

This clone has only a few counts. This rearrangement joins TRBV5-6 to TRBJ2-6; D call uncertain. The CDR3 is 14 residues long. CDR1 and CDR2 from the germline V gene are SGHDT and YYEEEE. Trimming removed 7 bases at V and 5 bases at J, with 13 bases between. The CDR3 DNA reads TGTGCCAGCTCCCCTTTAGTTCGGGCCAACGTCCTGACTTTC. Encoded protein: CASSPLVRANVLTF.

The rearrangement uses TRBV4-2 and TRBJ2-1, with D possibly matching TRBD2 (6 bases). The CDR3 is made up of 16 amino acids. The germline V and J ends were trimmed by 3 bases and 0 bases, with 12 bases remaining between them. Germline lookup yields CDR1 LGHNA and CDR2 YNFKEQ. The CDR3 region has the DNA TGTGCCAGCAGCCAGGTAGCGGCTACCTCCTACAATGAGCAGTTCTTC. Protein: CASSQVAATSYNEQFF.

This sequence joins TRBV29-1 and TRBJ2-3; unclear D gene. Trimming left V 2 bases short and J 1 base short, with 19 bases between. This CDR3 is 17 amino acids long. Per germline, CDR1 SQVTM and CDR2 ANQGSEA. The CDR3 protein is CSVENRRNSFRTDTQYF. For the CDR3, the DNA is TGCAGCGTTGAAAACCGACGGAATAGCTTTCGCACAGATACGCAGTATTTT.

This rearrangement joins TRBV18 to TRBJ2-1; 12 bases agree with TRBD2. CDR1 KGHSH and CDR2 LQKENI come from the germline V gene. This CDR3 spans 16 amino acids. Trimming at V came to 6 bases and at J to 8 bases, leaving 11 bases not matched to a gene. In nucleotides, the CDR3 is TGTGCCAGCTCCACGCGACTAGCGGGAGTTAGCGATGAGCAGTTCTTC. Encoded protein: CASSTRLAGVSDEQFF. Variable domain in full (rest from reference TRBV18 and TRBJ2-1): NAGVMQNPRHLVRRRGQEARLRCSPMKGHSHVYWYRQLPEEGLKFMVYLQKENIIDESGMPKERFSAEFPKEGPSILRIQQVVRGDSAAYFCASSTRLAGVSDEQFFGPGTRLTVL.

This clone was recorded a few times. The chain has TRBV30 and TRBJ1-4, with a tentative D call TRBD1 (5 bases). Germline CDR1 reads GTSNPN; CDR2 reads SVGIG (reference sequence). This CDR3 comprises 13 residues. Trimming left V 7 bases short and J 3 bases short, with 12 bases between. DNA of the CDR3: TGTGCCTCTACAGGACGCTCTAATGAAAAACTGTTTTTT. Its translation: CASTGRSNEKLFF.

The rearrangement uses TRBV7-2 and TRBJ1-5; weak D call: TRBD1 (6 bases). Trimming took 2 bases from V and 2 from J, leaving 16 bases between them. The CDR3 runs to 17 residues. Germline V CDR1 and CDR2: SGHTA, FQGNSA. CDR3 sequence reads: CASSLRTDLTGNQPQHF. DNA of the CDR3: TGTGCCAGCAGCTTAAGGACAGATCTCACGGGCAATCAGCCCCAGCATTTT.

The rearrangement joins TRBV7-2 to TRBJ2-5; TRBD2 matches at 7 bases. This CDR3 is 16 amino acids long. Unmatched junction bases numbered 13, after V lost 5 bases and J lost 4 bases. Per the germline V gene, CDR1 is SGHTA and CDR2 is FQGNSA. Here the CDR3 reads CASSPHPSGGGETQYF. In nucleotides, the CDR3 is TGTGCCAGCAGCCCGCATCCCTCGGGCGGGGGAGAGACCCAGTACTTC.

This rearrangement joins TRBV5-6 to TRBJ2-1; 7 bases line up with TRBD1. This CDR3 is built from 15 residues. V lost 0 bases to trimming and J lost 6 bases; unmatched junction nucleotides: 6. Germline V gives CDR1 SGHDT, CDR2 YYEEEE. CDR3 in amino acids: CASSLAPGTANEQFF. The CDR3 DNA reads TGTGCCAGCAGCTTGGCGCCGGGGACAGCCAATGAGCAGTTCTTC.

This clone was seen more than once but under ten times. The chain has TRBV4-1 and TRBJ2-1; D might be TRBD2 (5 bases). Germline V gene sequence: CDR1 MGHRA, CDR2 YSYEKL. V was clipped by 0 bases and J by 7 bases, with 19 bases between them. This CDR3 is 17 amino acids long. The CDR3 is CASSQEGITAGRNEQFF. The CDR3 DNA is TGCGCCAGCAGCCAAGAGGGTATTACGGCGGGTAGGAATGAGCAGTTCTTC.

Details on this clone: Relative to the germline gene, one junction end is altered; a read error may explain this. V is TRBV28 and J is TRBJ1-2, with D possibly being TRBD1 (5 bases). The CDR3 has 11 amino acids. Per germline, CDR1 MDHEN and CDR2 SYDVKM. Here the CDR3 reads CASSLPRAFHF. The CDR3 nucleotides read TGTGCCAGCAGCCTCCCCAGGGCTTTCCACTTC.

The V call is TRBV5-1, the J call TRBJ2-7; weak D call: TRBD1 (6 bases). V lost 4 bases and J 5 bases, leaving 16 bases between the germline ends. Germline V gives CDR1 SGHRS, CDR2 YFSETQ. CDR3 length: 14 residues. CDR3 in DNA: TGCGCCAGCAGCAACCCCCAGGGGATCAACGAGCAGTACTTC. This encodes CASSNPQGINEQYF.

This clone was counted between two and nine times. The chain has TRBV28 and TRBJ2-4, with TRBD1 matching over 9 bases. This CDR3 has 15 amino acids. The germline CDR1 and CDR2 sequences are MDHEN and SYDVKM. The V gene end was trimmed by 5 bases and the J gene end by 4 bases; junction bases not matched to a gene: 6. CDR3 nucleotides: TGTGCCAGCAGTGATCAGACAGGGGGGAAAAACATTCAGTACTTC. It specifies CASSDQTGGKNIQYF.

The chain recombines TRBV7-6 with TRBJ2-2; the match to TRBD1 covers 8 bases. The V segment lost 1 base and the J segment 6 bases; nucleotides outside the gene matches: 4. Germline lookup yields CDR1 SGHVS and CDR2 FNYEAQ. The CDR3 loop spans 15 amino acids. CDR3 DNA: TGTGCCAGCAGCTTAGGGCAGGGGGCAGCCGGGGAGCTGTTTTTT. Translating it yields CASSLGQGAAGELFF.